This TCR beta chain stems from a study of T cells in Graves' hyperthyroidism and ophthalmopathy. A few counts support this clonotype. A lack of ophthalmopathy progression within 18 months defined stable Graves' hyperthyroidism. Diagnosis relied on clinical symptoms, serum thyroxine and TRAb, thyroid ultrasound and orbital computed tomography. Amplified TCR beta CDR3 regions derived from RNA transcripts. Carried out on the TCR CDR3, a first-round RT-PCR used the HTBI primer set. Each CDR3 protein is one row after TCRdb ran MiXCR on the multiplex PCR reads. This sample yields fewer than 600,000 distinct CDR3 sequences, of which 14% are seen a single time; roughly 13% belongs to the top ten. The sequenced sample consisted of blood. The sequence came from a woman between 40 and 50 years old with Graves' hyperthyroidism.

The CDR3 DNA is TGTGCCAGCAGTATCACGTCCGGGGTACGAACAGATACGCAGTATTTT. Translated, it gives CASSITSGVRTDTQYF. This sequence joins TRBV6-1 and TRBJ2-3; TRBD2 might be the D (5 bases). The CDR3 runs 16 residues. V lost 5 bases and J 3 bases, leaving 18 bases between the germline ends. Germline loops: CDR1 MNHNS, CDR2 SASEGT.